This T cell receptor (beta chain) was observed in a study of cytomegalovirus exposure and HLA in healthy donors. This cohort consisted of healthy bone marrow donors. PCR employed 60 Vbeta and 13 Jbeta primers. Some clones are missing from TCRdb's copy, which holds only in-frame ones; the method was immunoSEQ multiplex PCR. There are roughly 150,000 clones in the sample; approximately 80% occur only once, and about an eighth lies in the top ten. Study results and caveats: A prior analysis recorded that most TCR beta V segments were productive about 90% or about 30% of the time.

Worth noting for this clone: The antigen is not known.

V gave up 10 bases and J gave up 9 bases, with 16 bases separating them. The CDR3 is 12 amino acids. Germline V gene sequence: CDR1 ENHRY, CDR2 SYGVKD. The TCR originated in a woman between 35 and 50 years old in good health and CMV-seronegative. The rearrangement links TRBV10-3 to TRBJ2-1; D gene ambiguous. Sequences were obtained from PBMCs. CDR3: CATAGGRPEQFF. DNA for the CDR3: TGTGCCACCGCCGGTGGGCGCCCTGAGCAGTTCTTC.